Only one count was recorded for the clone carrying this TCR beta chain. The CDR3 spans 16 residues. V dropped 4 bases and J dropped 2 bases, with 19 bases sitting between them. The data are from a study of cytomegalovirus exposure and HLA in healthy donors. Researchers ran the PCR with 60 Vbeta and 13 Jbeta primers. Assay used: immunoSEQ multiplex PCR; TCRdb lists only in-frame clones, some missing. The table includes some 180,000 clones, 82% detected once. The chain employs TRBV5-3 and TRBJ2-7; tentative D call: TRBD1 (5 bases). TRBV5-3 is recorded as an ORF, its role being uncertain. The sequencing input was PBMCs. The sequence was collected from a man in his forties in good health and CMV-seronegative. CDR3 protein: CARSLNWGDGPYEQYF. The CDR3 DNA follows: TGTGCCAGAAGCCTTAACTGGGGCGACGGTCCCTACGAGCAGTACTTC.